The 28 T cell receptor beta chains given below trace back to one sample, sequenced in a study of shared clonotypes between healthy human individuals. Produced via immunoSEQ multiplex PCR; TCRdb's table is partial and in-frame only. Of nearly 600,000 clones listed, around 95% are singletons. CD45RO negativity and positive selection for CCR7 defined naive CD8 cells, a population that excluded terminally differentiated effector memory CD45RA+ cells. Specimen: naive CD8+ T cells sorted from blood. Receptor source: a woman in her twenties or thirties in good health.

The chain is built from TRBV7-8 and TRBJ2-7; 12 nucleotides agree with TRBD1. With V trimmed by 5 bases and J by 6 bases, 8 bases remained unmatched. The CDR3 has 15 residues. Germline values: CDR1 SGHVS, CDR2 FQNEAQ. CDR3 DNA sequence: TGTGCCAGCAGCCCCCTGGGACAGGGGGCGCGCGAGCAGTACTTC. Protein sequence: CASSPLGQGAREQYF.

The CDR3 sequence is CASSFPSTEGNEQFF. For the CDR3, the DNA is TGTGCCAGCAGTTTTCCCTCGACAGAAGGTAATGAGCAGTTCTTC. The J gene is TRBJ2-1, the V gene TRBV28; perhaps TRBD1 as D (5 bases). Trimming stripped 3 bases from V and 7 bases from J, with 16 bases between. Per the germline V gene, CDR1 is MDHEN and CDR2 is SYDVKM. This CDR3 spans 15 amino acids.

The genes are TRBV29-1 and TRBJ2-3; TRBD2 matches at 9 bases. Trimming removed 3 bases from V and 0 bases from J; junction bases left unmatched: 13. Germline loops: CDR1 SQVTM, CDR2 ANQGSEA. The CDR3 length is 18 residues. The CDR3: CSVEASGIQWTSTDTQYF. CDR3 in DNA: TGCAGCGTTGAGGCTAGCGGGATCCAATGGACTAGCACAGATACGCAGTATTTT.

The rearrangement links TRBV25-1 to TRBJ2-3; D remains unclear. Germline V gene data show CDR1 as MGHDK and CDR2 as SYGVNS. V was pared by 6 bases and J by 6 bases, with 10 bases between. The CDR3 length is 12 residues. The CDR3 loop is CASSGLPDTQYF. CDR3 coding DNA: TGTGCCAGCAGCGGCCTACCTGATACGCAGTATTTT.

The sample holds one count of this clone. Here the CDR3 reads CASSIGQVNTEAFF. DNA of the CDR3: TGTGCCAGCAGCATCGGACAGGTGAACACTGAAGCTTTCTTT. The V call is TRBV27, the J call TRBJ1-1; 7 nucleotides match TRBD1. This CDR3 comprises 14 residues. V lost 6 bases and J lost 0; bases outside the gene matches: 4. From germline, CDR1 is MNHEY and CDR2 SMNVEV (reference sequence).

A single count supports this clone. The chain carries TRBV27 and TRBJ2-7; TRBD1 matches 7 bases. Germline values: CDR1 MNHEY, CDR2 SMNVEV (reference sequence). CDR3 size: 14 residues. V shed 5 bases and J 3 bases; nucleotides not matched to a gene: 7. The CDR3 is CASSPDRALYEQYF. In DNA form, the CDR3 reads TGTGCCAGCAGTCCAGACAGGGCGCTCTACGAGCAGTACTTC.

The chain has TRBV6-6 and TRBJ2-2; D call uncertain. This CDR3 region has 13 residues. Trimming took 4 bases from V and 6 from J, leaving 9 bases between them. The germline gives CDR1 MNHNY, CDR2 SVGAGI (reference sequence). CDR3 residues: CASSLLVSGELFF. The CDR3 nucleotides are TGTGCCAGCAGTTTATTAGTTTCCGGGGAGCTGTTTTTT.

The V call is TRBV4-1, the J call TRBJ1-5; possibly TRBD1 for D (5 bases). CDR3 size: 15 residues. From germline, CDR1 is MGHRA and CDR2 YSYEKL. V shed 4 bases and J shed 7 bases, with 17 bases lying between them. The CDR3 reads CASSPGGGVGQPQHF. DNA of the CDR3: TGCGCCAGCAGCCCGGGTGGAGGGGTAGGCCAGCCCCAGCATTTT.

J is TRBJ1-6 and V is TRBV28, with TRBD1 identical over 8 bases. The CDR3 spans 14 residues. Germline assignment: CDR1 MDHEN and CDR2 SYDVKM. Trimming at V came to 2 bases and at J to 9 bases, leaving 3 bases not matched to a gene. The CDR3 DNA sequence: TGTGCCAGCAGTTTAGAGGGGACAGGTTCACCCCTCCACTTT. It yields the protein CASSLEGTGSPLHF.

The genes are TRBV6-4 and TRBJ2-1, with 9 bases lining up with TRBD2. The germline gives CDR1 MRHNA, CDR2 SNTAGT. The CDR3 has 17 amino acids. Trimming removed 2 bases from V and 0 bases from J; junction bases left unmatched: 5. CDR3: CASSDPTSGSSYNEQFF. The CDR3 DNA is TGTGCCAGCAGTGACCCGACTAGCGGAAGCTCCTACAATGAGCAGTTCTTC.

The CDR3 DNA reads TGCGCCAGCAGCCAAGATTTGAGGGGTGGGGGCGAGCAGTACTTC. This encodes CASSQDLRGGGEQYF. The chain couples TRBV4-1 to TRBJ2-7, with D tentatively TRBD1 or TRBD2 (5 bases each). The V end was cut by 0 bases, the J end by 6 bases, with 15 bases between. Germline CDR1 is MGHRA and CDR2 is YSYEKL. This CDR3 region has 15 residues.

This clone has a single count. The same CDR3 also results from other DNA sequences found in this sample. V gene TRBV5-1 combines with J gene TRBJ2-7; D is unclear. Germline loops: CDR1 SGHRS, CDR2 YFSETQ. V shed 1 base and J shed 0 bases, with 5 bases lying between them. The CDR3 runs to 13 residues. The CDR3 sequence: CASSLSPSYEQYF. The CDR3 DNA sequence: TGCGCCAGCAGCTTGTCCCCCTCCTACGAGCAGTACTTC.

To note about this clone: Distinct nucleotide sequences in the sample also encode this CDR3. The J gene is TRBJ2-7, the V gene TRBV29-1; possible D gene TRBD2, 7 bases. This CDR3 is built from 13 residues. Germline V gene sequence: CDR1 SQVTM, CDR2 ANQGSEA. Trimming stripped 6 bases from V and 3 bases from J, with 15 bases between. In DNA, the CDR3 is TGCAGCGTCGAGGGGGGAGGGGGCTACGAGCAGTACTTC. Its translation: CSVEGGGGYEQYF.

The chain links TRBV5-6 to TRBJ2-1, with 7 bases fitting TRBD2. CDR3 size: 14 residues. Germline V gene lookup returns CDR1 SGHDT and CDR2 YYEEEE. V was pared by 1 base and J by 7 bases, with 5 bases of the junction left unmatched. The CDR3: CASSLSLARNEQFF. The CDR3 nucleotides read TGTGCCAGCAGCTTGTCACTAGCGAGGAATGAGCAGTTCTTC.

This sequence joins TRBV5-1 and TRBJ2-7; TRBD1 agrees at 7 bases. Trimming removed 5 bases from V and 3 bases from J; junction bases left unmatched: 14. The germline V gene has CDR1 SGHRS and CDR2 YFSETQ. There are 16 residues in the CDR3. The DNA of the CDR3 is TGCGCCAGCAGTGAGAGGGGGCGACAGACCGGCTACGAGCAGTACTTC. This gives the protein CASSERGRQTGYEQYF.

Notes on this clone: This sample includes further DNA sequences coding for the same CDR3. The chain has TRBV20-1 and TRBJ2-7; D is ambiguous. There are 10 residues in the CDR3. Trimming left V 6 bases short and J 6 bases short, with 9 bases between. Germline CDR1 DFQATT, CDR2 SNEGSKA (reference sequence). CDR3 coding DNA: TGCAGTGCCCTGGAACTCGAGCAGTACTTC. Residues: CSALELEQYF.

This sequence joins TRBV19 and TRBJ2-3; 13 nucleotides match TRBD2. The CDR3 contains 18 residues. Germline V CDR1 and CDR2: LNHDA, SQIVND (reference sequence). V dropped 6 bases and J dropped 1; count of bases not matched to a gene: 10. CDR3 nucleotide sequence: TGTGCCAGTAGCCTACTAGCGGGAGGGCCAATGGGCACAGATACGCAGTATTTT. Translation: CASSLLAGGPMGTDTQYF.

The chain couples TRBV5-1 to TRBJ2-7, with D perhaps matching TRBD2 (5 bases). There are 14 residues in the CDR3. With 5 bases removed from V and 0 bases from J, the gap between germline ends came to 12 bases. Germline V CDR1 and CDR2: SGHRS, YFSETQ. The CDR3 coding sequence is TGCGCCAGCAGAGTAGCGAGGAGCTCCTACGAGCAGTACTTC. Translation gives CASRVARSSYEQYF.

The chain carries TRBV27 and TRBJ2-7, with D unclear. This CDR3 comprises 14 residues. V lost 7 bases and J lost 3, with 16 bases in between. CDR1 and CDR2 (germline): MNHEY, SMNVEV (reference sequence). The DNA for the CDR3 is TGTGCCAGCACCCCCCCGGAGAACAGCTACGAGCAGTACTTC. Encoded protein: CASTPPENSYEQYF.

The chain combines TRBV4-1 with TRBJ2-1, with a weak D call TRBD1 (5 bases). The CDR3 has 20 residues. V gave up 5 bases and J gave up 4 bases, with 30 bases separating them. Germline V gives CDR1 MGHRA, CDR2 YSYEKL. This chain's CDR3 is CASSILYGVLGPDRYNEQFF. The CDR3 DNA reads TGCGCCAGCAGCATTCTCTATGGGGTCTTAGGGCCTGACAGATACAATGAGCAGTTCTTC.

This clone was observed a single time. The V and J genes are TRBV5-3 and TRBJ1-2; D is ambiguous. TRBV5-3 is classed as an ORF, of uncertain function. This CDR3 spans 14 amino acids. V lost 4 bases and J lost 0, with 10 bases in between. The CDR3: CARSNPPANYGYTF. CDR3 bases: TGTGCCAGAAGCAACCCCCCAGCTAACTATGGCTACACCTTC.

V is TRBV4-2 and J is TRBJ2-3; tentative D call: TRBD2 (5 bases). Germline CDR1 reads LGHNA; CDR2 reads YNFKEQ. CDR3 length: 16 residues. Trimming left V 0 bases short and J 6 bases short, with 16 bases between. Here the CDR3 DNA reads TGTGCCAGCAGCCAAGAACCAGCGGCCCCTGGGGATACGCAGTATTTT. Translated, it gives CASSQEPAAPGDTQYF.

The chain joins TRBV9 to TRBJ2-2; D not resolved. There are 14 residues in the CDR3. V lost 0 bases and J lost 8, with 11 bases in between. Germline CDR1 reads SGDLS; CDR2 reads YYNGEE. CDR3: CASSVGQIRGELFF. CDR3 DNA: TGTGCCAGCAGCGTAGGCCAGATTCGGGGGGAGCTGTTTTTT.

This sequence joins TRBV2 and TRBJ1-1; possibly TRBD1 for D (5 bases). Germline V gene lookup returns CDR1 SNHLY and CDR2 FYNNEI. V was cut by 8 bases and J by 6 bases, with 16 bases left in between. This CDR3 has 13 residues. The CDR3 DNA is TGTGCCAGCGCCGCGGGGGAAGGGCCTGAAGCTTTCTTT. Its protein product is CASAAGEGPEAFF.

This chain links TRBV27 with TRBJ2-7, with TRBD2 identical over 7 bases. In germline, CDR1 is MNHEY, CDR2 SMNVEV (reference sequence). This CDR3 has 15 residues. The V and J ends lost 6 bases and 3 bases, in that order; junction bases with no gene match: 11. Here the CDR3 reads CASRPLAEAYYEQYF. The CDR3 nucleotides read TGTGCCAGCAGGCCTCTAGCGGAGGCGTACTACGAGCAGTACTTC.

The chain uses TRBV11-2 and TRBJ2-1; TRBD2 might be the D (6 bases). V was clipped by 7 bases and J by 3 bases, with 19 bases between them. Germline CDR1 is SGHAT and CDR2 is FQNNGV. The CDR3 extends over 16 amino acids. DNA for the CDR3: TGTGCCAGCACCCCCGAGGGGCAGGGACTCTACAATGAGCAGTTCTTC. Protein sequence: CASTPEGQGLYNEQFF.

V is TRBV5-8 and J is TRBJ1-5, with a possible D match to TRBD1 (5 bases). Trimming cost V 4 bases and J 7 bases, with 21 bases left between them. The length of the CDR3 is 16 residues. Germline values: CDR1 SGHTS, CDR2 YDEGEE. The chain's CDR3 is CASSLHVRSGNQPQHF. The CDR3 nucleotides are TGTGCCAGCAGCCTGCACGTTAGGTCAGGGAACCAGCCCCAGCATTTT.

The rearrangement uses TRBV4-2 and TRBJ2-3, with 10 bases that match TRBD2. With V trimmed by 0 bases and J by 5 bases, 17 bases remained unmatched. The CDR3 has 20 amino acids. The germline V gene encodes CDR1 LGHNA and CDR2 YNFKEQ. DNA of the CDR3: TGTGCCAGCAGCCAAGATTATACGGGCGGTCTAGCGGGAGTAGGAGATACGCAGTATTTT. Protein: CASSQDYTGGLAGVGDTQYF.